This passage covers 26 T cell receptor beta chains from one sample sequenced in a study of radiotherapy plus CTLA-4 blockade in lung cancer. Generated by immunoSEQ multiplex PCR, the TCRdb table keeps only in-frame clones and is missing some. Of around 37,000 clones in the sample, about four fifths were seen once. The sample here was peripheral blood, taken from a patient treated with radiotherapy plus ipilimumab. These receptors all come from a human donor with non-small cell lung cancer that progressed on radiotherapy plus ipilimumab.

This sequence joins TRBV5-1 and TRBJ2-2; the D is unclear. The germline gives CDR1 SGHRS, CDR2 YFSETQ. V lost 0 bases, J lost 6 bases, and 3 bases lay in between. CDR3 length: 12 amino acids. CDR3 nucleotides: TGCGCCAGCAGCTTGGCGTCCGGGGAGCTGTTTTTT. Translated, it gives CASSLASGELFF.

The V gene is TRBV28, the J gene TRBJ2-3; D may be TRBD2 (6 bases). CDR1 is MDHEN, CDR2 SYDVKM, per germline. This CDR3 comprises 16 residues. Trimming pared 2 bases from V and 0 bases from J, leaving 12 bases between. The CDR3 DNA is TGTGCCAGCAGTTTAGGGCTAGCGAGAAGCACAGATACGCAGTATTTT. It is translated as CASSLGLARSTDTQYF.

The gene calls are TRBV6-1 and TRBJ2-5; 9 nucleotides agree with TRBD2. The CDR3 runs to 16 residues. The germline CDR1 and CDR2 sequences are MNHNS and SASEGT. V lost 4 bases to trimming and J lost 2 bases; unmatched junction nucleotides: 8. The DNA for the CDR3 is TGTGCCAGCAGTGGTCACGGACTAGCGAGACAAGAGACCCAGTACTTC. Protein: CASSGHGLARQETQYF.

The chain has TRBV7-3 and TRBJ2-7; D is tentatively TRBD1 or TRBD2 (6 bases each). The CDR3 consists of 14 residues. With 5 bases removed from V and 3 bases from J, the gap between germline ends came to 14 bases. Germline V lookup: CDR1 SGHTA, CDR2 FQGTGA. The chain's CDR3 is CASSPQGGGYEQYF. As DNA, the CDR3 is TGTGCCAGCAGCCCCCAAGGAGGGGGCTACGAGCAGTACTTC.

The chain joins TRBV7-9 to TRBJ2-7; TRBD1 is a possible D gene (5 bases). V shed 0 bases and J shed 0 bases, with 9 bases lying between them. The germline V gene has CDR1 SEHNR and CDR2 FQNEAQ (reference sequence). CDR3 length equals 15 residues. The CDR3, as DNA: TGTGCCAGCAGCTTAGCCAGGGAACCCTCCTACGAGCAGTACTTC. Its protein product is CASSLAREPSYEQYF.

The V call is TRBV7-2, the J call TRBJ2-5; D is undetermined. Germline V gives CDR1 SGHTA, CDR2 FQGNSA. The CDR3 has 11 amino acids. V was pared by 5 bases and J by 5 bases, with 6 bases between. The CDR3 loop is CASSVGETQYF. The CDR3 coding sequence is TGTGCCAGCAGCGTCGGGGAGACCCAGTACTTC.

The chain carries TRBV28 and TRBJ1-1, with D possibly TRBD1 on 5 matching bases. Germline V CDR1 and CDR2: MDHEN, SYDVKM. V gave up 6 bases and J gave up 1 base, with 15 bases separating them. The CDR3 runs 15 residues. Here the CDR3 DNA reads TGTGCCAGCAGCTCCGACCGGGACGAGAACACTGAAGCTTTCTTT. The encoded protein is CASSSDRDENTEAFF. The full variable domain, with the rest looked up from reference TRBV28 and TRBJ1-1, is DVKVTQSSRYLVKRTGEKVFLECVQDMDHENMFWYRQDPGLGLRLIYFSYDVKMKEKGDIPEGYSVSREKKERFSLILESASTNQTSMYLCASSSDRDENTEAFFGQGTRLTVV.

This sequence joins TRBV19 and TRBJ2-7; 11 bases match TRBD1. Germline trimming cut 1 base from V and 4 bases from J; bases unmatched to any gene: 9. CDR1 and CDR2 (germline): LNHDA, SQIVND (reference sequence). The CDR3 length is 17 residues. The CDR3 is CASSIVPRTGGRYEQYF. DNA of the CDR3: TGTGCCAGTAGTATAGTCCCCCGGACAGGGGGCCGGTACGAGCAGTACTTC.

The CDR3 protein is CASSTTVYNEQFF. CDR3 DNA: TGTGCCAGTAGTACGACGGTTTACAATGAGCAGTTCTTC. This chain uses TRBV19 with TRBJ2-1; no definite D call. Germline loops: CDR1 LNHDA, CDR2 SQIVND (reference sequence). The CDR3 length is 13 residues. Trimming pared 4 bases from V and 4 bases from J, leaving 8 bases between.

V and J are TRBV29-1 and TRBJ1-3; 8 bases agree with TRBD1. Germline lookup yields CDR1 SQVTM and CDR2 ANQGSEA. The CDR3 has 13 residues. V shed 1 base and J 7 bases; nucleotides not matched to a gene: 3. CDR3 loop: CSVEGGDRNTIYF. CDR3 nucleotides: TGCAGCGTTGAAGGGGGGGACAGGAACACCATATATTTT.

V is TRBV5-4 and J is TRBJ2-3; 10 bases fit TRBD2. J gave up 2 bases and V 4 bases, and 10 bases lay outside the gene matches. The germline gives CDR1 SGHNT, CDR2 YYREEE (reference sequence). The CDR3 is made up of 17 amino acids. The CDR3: CASSGTSGVLLTDTQYF. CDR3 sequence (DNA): TGTGCCAGCAGCGGCACTAGCGGGGTTCTTCTCACAGATACGCAGTATTTT.

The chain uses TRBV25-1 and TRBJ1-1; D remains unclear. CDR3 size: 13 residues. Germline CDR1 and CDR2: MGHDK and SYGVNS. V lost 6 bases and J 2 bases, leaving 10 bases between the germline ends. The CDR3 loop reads CASRLGFNTEAFF. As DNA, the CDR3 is TGTGCCAGCAGACTGGGTTTTAACACTGAAGCTTTCTTT.

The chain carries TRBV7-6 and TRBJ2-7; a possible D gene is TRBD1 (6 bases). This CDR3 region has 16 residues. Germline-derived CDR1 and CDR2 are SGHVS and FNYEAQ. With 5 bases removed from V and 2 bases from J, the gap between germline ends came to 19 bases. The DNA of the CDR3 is TGTGCCAGCAGCCTCACCCACAGGGACCCCCCCTACGAGCAGTACTTC. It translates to CASSLTHRDPPYEQYF.

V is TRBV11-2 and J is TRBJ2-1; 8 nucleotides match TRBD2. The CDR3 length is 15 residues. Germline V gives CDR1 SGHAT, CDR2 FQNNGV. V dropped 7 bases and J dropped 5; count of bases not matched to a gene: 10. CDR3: CASTYAGGSNNEQFF. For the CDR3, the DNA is TGTGCCAGCACCTATGCGGGAGGATCAAACAATGAGCAGTTCTTC.

In nucleotides, the CDR3 is TGCGCCAGCAGCGTTTACAGGGCTGGCACTGAAGCTTTCTTT. Amino acids: CASSVYRAGTEAFF. The genes are TRBV5-1 and TRBJ1-1; TRBD1 is a possible D gene (6 bases). CDR1 SGHRS and CDR2 YFSETQ come from the germline V gene. Deletions cut 4 bases from V and 4 bases from J, with 14 bases between. The CDR3 sequence is 14 residues long.

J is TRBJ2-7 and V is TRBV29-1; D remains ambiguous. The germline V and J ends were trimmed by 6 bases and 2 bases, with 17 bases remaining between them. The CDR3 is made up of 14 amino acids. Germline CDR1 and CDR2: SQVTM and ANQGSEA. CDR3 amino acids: CSVDGGPEPYEQYF. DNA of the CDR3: TGCAGCGTGGATGGTGGACCGGAACCCTACGAGCAGTACTTC.

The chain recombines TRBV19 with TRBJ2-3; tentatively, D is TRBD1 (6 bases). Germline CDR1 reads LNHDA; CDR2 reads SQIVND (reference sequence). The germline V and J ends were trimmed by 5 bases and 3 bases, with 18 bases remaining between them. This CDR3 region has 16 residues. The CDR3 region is CASSPTPGQGTDTQYF. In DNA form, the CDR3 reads TGTGCCAGTAGTCCTACCCCGGGACAAGGAACAGATACGCAGTATTTT.

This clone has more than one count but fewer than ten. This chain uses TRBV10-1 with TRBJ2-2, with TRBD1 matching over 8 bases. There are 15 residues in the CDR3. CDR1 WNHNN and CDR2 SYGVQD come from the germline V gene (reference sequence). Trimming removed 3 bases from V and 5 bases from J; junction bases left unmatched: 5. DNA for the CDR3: TGCGCCAGCAGTGATGGGACAGGACTGACCGGGGAGCTGTTTTTT. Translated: CASSDGTGLTGELFF.

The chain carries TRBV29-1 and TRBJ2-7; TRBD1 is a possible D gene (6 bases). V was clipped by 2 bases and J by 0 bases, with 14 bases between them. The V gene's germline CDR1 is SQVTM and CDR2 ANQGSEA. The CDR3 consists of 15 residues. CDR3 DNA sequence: TGCAGCGTTGAACACCGGGACAAATTCTCCTACGAGCAGTACTTC. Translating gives CSVEHRDKFSYEQYF.

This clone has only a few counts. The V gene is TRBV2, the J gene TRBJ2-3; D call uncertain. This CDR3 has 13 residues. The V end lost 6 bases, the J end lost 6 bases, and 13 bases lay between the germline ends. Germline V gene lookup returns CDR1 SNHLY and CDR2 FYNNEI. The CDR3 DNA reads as TGTGCCAGCAGGCCCCCCCTTTGGGATACGCAGTATTTT. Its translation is CASRPPLWDTQYF.

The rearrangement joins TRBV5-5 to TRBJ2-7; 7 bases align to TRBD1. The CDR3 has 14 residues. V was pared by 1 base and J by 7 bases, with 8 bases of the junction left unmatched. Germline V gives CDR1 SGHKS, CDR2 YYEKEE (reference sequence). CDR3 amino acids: CASSLKTGVYEQYF. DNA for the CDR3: TGTGCCAGCAGCTTGAAAACAGGGGTATATGAGCAGTACTTC.

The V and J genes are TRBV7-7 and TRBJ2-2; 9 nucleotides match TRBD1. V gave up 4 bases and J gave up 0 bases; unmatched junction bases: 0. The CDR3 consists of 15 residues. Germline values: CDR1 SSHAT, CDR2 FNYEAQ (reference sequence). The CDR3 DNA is TGTGCCAGCAGCTACAGGGGGCCGAACACCGGGGAGCTGTTTTTT. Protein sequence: CASSYRGPNTGELFF.

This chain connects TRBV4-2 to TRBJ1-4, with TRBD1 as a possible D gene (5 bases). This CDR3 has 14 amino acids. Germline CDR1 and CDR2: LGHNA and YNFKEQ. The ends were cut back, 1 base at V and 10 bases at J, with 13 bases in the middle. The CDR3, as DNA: TGTGCCAGCAGCCAAGTCGGGGCCCGGGGAAAACTGTTTTTT. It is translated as CASSQVGARGKLFF.

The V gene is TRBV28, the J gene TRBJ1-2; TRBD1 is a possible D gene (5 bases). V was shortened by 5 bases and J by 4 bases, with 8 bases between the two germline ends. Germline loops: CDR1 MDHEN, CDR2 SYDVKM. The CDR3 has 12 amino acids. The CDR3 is CASSRGVYGYTF. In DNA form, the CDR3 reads TGTGCCAGCAGTCGAGGGGTCTATGGCTACACCTTC.

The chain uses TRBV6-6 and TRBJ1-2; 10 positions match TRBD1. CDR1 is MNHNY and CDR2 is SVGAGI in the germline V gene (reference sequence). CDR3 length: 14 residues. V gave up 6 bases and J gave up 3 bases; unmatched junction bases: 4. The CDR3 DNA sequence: TGTGCCAGCAGGGGGACAGGGGTGGACTATGGCTACACCTTC. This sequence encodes CASRGTGVDYGYTF.

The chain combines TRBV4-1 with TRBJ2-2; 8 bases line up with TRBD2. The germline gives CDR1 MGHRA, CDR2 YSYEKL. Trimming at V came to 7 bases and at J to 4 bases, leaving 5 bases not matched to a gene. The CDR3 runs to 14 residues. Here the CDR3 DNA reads TGCGCCAGCACTCCGGGGACTAGCACCGGGGAGCTGTTTTTT. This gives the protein CASTPGTSTGELFF.